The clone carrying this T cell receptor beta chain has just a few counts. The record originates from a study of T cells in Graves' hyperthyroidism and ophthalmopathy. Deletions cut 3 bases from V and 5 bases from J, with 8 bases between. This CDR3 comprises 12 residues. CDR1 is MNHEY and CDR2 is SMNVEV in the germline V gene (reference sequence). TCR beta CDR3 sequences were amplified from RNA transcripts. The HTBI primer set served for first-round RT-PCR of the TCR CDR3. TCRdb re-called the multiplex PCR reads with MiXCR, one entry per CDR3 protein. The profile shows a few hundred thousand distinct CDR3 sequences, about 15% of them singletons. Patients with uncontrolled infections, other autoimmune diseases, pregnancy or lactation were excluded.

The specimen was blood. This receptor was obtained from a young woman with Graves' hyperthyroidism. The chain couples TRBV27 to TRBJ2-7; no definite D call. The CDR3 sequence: CASSLLRNEQYF. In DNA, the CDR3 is TGTGCCAGCAGTTTGCTTCGGAACGAGCAGTACTTC.